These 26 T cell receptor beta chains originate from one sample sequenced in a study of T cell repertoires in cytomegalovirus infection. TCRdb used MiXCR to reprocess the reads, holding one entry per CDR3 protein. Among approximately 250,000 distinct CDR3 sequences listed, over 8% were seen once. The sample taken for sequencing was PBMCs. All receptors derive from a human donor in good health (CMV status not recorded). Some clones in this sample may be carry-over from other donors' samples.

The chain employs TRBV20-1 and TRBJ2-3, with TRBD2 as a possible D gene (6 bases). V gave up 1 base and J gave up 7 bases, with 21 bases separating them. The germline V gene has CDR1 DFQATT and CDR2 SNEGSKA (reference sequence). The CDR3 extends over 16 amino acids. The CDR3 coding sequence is TGCAGTGCTAGAGGGAGGGCGGGGCCCAACCAAAATACGCAGTATTTT. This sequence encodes CSARGRAGPNQNTQYF.

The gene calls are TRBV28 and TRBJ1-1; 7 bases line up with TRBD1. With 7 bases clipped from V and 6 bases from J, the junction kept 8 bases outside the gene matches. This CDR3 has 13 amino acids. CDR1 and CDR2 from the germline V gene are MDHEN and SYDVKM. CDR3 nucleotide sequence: TGTGCCAGCATAAGCCGGGACAGTTCTGAAGCTTTCTTT. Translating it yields CASISRDSSEAFF.

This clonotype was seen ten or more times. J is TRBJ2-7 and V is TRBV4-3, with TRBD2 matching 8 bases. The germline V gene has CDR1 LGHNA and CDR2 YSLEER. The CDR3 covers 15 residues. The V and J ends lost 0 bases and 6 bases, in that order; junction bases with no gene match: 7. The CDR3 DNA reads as TGCGCCAGCAGCCAAGAACCCCTAGCGGGTAGCGAGCAGTACTTC. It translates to CASSQEPLAGSEQYF.

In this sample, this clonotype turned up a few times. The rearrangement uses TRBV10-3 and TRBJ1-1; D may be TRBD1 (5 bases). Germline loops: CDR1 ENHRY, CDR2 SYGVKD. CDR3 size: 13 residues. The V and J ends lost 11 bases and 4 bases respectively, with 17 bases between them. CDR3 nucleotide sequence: TGTGCCCTAAGCTCGGGGGTGGGCACTGAAGCTTTCTTT. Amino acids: CALSSGVGTEAFF.

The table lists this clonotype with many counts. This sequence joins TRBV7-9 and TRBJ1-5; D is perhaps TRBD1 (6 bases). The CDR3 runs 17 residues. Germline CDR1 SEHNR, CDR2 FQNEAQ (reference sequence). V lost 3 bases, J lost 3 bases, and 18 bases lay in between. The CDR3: CASSLSRRGNNNQPQHF. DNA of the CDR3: TGTGCCAGCAGCTTGTCGCGCAGGGGCAACAACAATCAGCCCCAGCATTTT.

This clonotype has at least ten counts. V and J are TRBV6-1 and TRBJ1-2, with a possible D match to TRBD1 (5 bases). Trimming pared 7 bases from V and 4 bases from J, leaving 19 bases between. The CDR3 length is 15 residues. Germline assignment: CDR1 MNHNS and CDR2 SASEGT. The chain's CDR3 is CASTLSRDSGYGYTF. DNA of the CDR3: TGTGCCAGCACCTTAAGCAGGGACTCTGGCTATGGCTACACCTTC.

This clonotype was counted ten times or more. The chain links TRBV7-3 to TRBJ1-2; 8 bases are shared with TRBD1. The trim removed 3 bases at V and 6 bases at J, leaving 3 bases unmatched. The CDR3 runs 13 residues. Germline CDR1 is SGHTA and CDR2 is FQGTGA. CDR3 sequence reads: CASSFDRGHGYTF. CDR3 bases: TGTGCCAGCAGCTTCGACAGGGGCCATGGCTACACCTTC.

The CDR3 DNA reads TGTGCCAGCAGCTTAGCCGGGGAGACGGCTAACTATGGCTACACCTTC. The encoded protein is CASSLAGETANYGYTF. The chain recombines TRBV7-9 with TRBJ1-2; D is uncertain. The CDR3 consists of 16 residues. Germline V lookup: CDR1 SEHNR, CDR2 FQNEAQ (reference sequence). V lost 0 bases, J lost 0 bases, and 11 bases lay in between.

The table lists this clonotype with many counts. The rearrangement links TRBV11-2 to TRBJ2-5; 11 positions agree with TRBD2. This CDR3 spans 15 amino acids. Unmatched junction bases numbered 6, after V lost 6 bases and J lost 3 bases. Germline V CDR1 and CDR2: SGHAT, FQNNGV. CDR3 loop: CASRRIAGGKETQYF. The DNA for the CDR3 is TGTGCCAGCAGGCGTATAGCGGGGGGGAAAGAGACCCAGTACTTC. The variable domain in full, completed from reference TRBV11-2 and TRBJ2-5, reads EAGVAQSPRYKIIEKRQSVAFWCNPISGHATLYWYQQILGQGPKLLIQFQNNGVVDDSQLPKDRFSAERLKGVDSTLKIQPAKLEDSAVYLCASRRIAGGKETQYFGPGTRLLVL.

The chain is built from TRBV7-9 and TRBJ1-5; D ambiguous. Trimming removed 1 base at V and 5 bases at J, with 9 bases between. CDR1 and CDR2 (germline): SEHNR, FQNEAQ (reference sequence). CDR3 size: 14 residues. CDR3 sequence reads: CASSLVGKDQPQHF. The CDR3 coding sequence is TGTGCCAGCAGCTTAGTGGGGAAGGATCAGCCCCAGCATTTT.

In DNA form, the CDR3 reads TGTGCCAGCAGCCAAGAGGGACAGTTTAGCAATCAGCCCCAGCATTTT. Translated: CASSQEGQFSNQPQHF. The chain is built from TRBV7-6 and TRBJ1-5; 7 nucleotides match TRBD1. The germline V gene has CDR1 SGHVS and CDR2 FNYEAQ. The CDR3 extends over 16 amino acids. The ends lost 5 bases at V and 0 bases at J; junction bases unmatched: 7.

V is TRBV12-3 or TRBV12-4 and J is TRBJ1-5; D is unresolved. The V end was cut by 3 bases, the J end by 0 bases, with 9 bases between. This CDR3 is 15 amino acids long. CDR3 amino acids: CASSLAPNSNQPQHF. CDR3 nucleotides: TGTGCCAGCAGTTTGGCACCAAATAGCAATCAGCCCCAGCATTTT.

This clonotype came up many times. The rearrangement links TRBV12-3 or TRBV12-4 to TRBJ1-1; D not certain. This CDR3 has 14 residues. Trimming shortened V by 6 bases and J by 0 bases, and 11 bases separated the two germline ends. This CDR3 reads CASRRDALNTEAFF. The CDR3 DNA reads TGTGCCAGCAGGCGAGACGCTTTGAACACTGAAGCTTTCTTT.

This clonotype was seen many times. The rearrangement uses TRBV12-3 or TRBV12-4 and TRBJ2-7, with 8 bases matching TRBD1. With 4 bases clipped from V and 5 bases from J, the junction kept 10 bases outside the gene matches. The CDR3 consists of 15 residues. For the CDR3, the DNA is TGTGCCAGCAGTTCCCCCCGGACAGGGTACCACGAGCAGTACTTC. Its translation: CASSSPRTGYHEQYF.

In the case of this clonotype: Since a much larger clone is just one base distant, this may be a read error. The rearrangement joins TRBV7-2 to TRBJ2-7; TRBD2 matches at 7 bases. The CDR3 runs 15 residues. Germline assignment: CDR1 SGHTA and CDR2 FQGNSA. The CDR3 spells CASSLVAGLSCEQYF. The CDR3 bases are TGTGCCAGCAGCTTAGTAGCGGGTCTCTCCTGCGAGCAGTACTTC. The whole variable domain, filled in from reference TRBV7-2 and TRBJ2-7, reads GAGVSQSPSNKVTEKGKDVELRCDPISGHTALYWYRQSLGQGLEFLIYFQGNSAPDKSGLPSDRFSAERTGGSVSTLTIQRTQQEDSAVYLCASSLVAGLSCEQYFGPGTRLTVT.

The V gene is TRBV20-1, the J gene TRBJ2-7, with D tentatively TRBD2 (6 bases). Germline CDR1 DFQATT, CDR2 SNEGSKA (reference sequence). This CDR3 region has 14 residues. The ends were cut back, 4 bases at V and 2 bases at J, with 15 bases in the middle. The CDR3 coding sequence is TGCAGTGCTAACCCTGGGACTTTAGCCTACGAGCAGTACTTC. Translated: CSANPGTLAYEQYF.

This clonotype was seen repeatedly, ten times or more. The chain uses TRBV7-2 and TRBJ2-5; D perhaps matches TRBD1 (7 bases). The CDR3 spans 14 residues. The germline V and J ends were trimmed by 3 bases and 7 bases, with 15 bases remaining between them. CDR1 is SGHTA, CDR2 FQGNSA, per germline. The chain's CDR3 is CASSLTGIGGTQYF. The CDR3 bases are TGTGCCAGCAGCTTGACAGGGATCGGGGGGACCCAGTACTTC.

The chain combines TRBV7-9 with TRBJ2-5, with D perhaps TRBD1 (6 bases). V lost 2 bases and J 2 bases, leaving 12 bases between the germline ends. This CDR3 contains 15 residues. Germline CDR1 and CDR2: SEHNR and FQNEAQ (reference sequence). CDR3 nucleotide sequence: TGTGCCAGCAGCTTATTAGGACAGAGTCAAGAGACCCAGTACTTC. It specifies CASSLLGQSQETQYF.

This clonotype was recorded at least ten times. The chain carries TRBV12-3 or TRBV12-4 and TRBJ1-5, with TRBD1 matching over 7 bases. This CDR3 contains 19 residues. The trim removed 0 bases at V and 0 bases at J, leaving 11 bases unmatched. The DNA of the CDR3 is TGTGCCAGCAGTTTAGCTGAGGGGGCCGGCCGATATAGCAATCAGCCCCAGCATTTT. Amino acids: CASSLAEGAGRYSNQPQHF.

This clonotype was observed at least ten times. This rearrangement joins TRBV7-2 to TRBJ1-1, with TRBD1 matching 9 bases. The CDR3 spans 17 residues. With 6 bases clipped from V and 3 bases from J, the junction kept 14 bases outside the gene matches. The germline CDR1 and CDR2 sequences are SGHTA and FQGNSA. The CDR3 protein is CASRLRARDREYTEAFF. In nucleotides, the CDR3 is TGTGCCAGCAGGCTTAGGGCCAGGGACAGGGAGTACACTGAAGCTTTCTTT.

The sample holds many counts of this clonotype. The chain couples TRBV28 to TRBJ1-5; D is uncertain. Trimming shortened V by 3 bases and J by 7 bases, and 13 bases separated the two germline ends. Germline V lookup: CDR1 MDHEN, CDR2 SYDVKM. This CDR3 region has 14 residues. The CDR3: CASSFDWGGQPQHF. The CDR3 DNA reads TGTGCCAGCAGTTTCGATTGGGGAGGACAGCCCCAGCATTTT. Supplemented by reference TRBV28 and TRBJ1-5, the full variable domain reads DVKVTQSSRYLVKRTGEKVFLECVQDMDHENMFWYRQDPGLGLRLIYFSYDVKMKEKGDIPEGYSVSREKKERFSLILESASTNQTSMYLCASSFDWGGQPQHFGDGTRLSIL.

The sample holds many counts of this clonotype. CDR3 nucleotide sequence: TGTGCCAGCAGCACTTACGGACAGGGACGTTCACCCCTCCACTTT. It specifies CASSTYGQGRSPLHF. This chain links TRBV11-2 with TRBJ1-6, with 8 positions matching TRBD1. CDR1 and CDR2 (germline): SGHAT, FQNNGV. This CDR3 comprises 15 residues. V lost 5 bases and J lost 9; bases outside the gene matches: 9.

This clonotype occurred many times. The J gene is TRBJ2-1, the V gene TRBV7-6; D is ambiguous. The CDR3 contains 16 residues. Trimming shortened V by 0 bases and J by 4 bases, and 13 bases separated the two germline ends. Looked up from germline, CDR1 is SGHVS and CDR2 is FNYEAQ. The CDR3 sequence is CASSLAMRPRYNEQFF. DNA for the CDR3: TGTGCCAGCAGCTTAGCCATGAGGCCCAGGTACAATGAGCAGTTCTTC.

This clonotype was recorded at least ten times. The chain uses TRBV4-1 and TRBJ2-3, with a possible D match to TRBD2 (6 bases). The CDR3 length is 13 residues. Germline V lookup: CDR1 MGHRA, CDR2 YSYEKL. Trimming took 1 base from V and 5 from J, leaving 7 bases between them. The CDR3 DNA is TGCGCCAGCAGCCAAGGGGGGGTAGATACGCAGTATTTT. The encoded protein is CASSQGGVDTQYF.

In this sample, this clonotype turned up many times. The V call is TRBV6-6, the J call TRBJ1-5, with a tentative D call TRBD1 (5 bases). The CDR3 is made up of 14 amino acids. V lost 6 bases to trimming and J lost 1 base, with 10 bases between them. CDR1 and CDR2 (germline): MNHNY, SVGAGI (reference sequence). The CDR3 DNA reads TGTGCCAGCAGGCGCGGGGCAAGCAATCAGCCCCAGCATTTT. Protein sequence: CASRRGASNQPQHF.

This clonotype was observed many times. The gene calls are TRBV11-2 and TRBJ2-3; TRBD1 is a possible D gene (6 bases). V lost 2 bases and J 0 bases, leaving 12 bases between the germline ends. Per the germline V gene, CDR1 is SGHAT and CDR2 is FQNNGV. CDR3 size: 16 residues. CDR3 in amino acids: CASSLYGTTSTDTQYF. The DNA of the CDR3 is TGTGCCAGCAGCTTATACGGGACAACTAGCACAGATACGCAGTATTTT. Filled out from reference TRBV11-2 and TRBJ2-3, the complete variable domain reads EAGVAQSPRYKIIEKRQSVAFWCNPISGHATLYWYQQILGQGPKLLIQFQNNGVVDDSQLPKDRFSAERLKGVDSTLKIQPAKLEDSAVYLCASSLYGTTSTDTQYFGPGTRLTVL.